Given below is one T cell receptor beta chain in context. Its target is not known. These data are taken from a study of OX40 agonist ivuxolimab in advanced cancers. Clones were sequenced by immunoSEQ multiplex PCR, and TCRdb holds only the in-frame ones, with some missing. The sample shows tens of thousands of clones, approximately 84% of them seen only once. CDR3 size: 11 residues. Germline loops: CDR1 MNHEY, CDR2 SVGAGI. The V segment lost 10 bases and the J segment 5 bases; nucleotides outside the gene matches: 4. Study-level results: Low normalized clonal expansion also occurred in some nonresponding patients. CD4+ and CD8+ blood T cells expanded clonally by week 6 at 0.1 to 3.0 mg/kg.

Autoimmune disease history or systemic immunosuppression was exclusionary. This chain joins TRBV6-5 and TRBJ2-7; 8 bases map to TRBD1. The sample consisted of CD4+ or CD8+ T cells sorted from blood, taken in a trial of the OX40 agonist ivuxolimab. The receptor was isolated from an adult with an advanced solid tumor such as melanoma, head and neck, liver or kidney cancer. The CDR3 DNA follows: TGTGCCACCTGGACAGGGAACGAGCAGTACTTC. Amino acid sequence: CATWTGNEQYF.